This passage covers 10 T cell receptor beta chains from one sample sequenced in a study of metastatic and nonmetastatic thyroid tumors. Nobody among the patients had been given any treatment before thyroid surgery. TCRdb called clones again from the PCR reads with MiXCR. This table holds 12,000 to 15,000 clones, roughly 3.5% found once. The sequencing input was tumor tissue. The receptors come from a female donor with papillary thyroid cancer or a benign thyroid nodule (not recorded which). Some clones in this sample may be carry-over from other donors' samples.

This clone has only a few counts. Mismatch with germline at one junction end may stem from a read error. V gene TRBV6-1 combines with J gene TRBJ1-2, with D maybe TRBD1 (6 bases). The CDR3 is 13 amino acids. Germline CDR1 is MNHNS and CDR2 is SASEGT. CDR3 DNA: TGTGCCAGCAGGGATGGACAGCGCTATGTCTACACCTTC. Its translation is CASRDGQRYVYTF.

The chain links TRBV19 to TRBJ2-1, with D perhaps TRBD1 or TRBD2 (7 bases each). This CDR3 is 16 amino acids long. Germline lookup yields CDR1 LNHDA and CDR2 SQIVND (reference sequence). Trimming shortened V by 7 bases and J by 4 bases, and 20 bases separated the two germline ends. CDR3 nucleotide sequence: TGTGCCAGTAAAGAAGGGACTACGGGACAGTACAATGAGCAGTTCTTC. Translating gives CASKEGTTGQYNEQFF.

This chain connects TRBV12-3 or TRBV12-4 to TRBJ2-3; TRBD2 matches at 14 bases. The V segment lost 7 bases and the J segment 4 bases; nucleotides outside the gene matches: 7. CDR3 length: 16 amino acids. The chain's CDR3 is CASNKRLAGGSDTQYF. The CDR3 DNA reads TGTGCCAGCAACAAAAGACTAGCGGGAGGGTCAGATACGCAGTATTTT.

The CDR3 is CASSYSSNTGELFF. CDR3 bases: TGTGCCAGCAGTTACAGCAGTAACACCGGGGAGCTGTTTTTT. The rearrangement links TRBV6-5 to TRBJ2-2; D gene uncertain. The V gene's germline CDR1 is MNHEY and CDR2 SVGAGI. This CDR3 is built from 14 residues. Trimming took 2 bases from V and 2 from J, leaving 6 bases between them.

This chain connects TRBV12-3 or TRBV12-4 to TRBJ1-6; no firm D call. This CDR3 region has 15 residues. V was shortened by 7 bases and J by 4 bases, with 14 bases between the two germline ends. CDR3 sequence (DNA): TGTGCCAGCATTGCCTCAGGACGGTATAATTCACCCCTCCACTTT. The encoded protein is CASIASGRYNSPLHF.

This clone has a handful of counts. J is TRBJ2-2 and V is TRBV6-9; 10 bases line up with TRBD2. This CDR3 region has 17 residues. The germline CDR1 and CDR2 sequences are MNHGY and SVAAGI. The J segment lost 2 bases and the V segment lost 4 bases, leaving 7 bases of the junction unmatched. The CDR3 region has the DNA TGTGCCAGCAGTTTAGGTCCTAGCGGGGGTAACACCGGGGAGCTGTTTTTT. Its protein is CASSLGPSGGNTGELFF.

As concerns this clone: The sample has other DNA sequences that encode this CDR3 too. This chain's CDR3 is CASSVEYRLGELFF. The CDR3 bases are TGTGCCAGCAGCGTAGAGTACCGCCTCGGTGAGCTGTTTTTT. The genes are TRBV9 and TRBJ2-2, with no clear D. The germline V gene has CDR1 SGDLS and CDR2 YYNGEE. CDR3 size: 14 residues. The germline V and J ends were trimmed by 0 bases and 11 bases, with 14 bases remaining between them.

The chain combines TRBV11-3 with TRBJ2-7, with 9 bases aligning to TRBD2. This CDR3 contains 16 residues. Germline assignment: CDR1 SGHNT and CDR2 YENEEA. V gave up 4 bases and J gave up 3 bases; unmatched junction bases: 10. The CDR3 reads CASSSTSGRRFYEQYF. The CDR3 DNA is TGTGCCAGCAGCTCGACTAGCGGAAGGAGGTTCTACGAGCAGTACTTC.

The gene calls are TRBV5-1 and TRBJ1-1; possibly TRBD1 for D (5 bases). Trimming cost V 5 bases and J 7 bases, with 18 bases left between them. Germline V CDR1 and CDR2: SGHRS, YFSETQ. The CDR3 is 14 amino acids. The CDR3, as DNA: TGCGCCAGCAGATGGTTTGGGGGGGAAAATGAAGCTTTCTTT. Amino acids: CASRWFGGENEAFF.

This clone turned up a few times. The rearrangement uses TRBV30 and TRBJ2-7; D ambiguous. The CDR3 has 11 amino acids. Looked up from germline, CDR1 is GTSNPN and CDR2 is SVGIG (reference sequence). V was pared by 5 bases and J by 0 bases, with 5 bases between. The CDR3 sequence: CAWGNSYEQYF. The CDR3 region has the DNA TGTGCCTGGGGCAACTCCTACGAGCAGTACTTC.